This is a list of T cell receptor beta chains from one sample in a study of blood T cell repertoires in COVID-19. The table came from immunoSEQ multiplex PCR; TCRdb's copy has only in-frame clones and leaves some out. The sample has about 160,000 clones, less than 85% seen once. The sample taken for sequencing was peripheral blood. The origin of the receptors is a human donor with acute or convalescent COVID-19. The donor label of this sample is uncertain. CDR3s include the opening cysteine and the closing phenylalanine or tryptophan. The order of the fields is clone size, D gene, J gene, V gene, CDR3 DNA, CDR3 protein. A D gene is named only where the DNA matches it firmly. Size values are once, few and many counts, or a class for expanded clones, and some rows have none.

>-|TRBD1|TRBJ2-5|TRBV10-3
TGTGCCATCAGTGAACACCGGGACAGGGGGGAACAAGAGACCCAGTACTTC
CAISEHRDRGEQETQYF
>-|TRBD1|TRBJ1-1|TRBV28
TGTGCCAGCAGCCGTGACAGGGGGCTGTACACTGAAGCTTTCTTT
CASSRDRGLYTEAFF
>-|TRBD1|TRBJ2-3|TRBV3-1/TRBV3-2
TGTGCCAGCAGCCGCCGAGGAGGGGGACAGGGAGATACGCAGTATTTT
CASSRRGGGQGDTQYF
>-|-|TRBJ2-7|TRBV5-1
TGCGCCAGCAGCTCAACTACCTACGAGCAGTACTTC
CASSSTTYEQYF
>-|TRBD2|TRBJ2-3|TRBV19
TGTGCCAGTAGATATACTAGCGGGGGTAGCACAGATACGCAGTATTTT
CASRYTSGGSTDTQYF
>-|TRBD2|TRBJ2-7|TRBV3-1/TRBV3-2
TGTGCCAGCAGCCGGGGGGGACCCCTCTACTCAGAGCAGTACTTC
CASSRGGPLYSEQYF
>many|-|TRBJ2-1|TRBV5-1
TGCGCCAGCAGCTTGGGCCGGAAAACAGTGAACTCCTACAATGAGCAGTTCTTC
CASSLGRKTVNSYNEQFF
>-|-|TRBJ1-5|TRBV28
TGTGCCAGCAGGGGCAACAATCAGCCCCAGCATTTT
CASRGNNQPQHF
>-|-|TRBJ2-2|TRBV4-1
TGCGCCAGCAGCCAAGGGGTAGGGGCCACCGGGGAGCTGTTTTTT
CASSQGVGATGELFF
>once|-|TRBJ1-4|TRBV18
TGTGCCAGCTCACCACGGACACGGTCACCTGCAACTAATGAAAAACTGTTTTTT
CASSPRTRSPATNEKLFF
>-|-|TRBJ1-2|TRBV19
TGTGCCAGTAGTATAGAACAGCGGAGAGGGTATGGCTACACCTTC
CASSIEQRRGYGYTF
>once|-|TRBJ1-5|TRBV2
TGTGCCAGCCTTGACAAGTTACACAATCAGCCCCAGCATTTT
CASLDKLHNQPQHF
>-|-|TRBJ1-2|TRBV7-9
TGTGCCAGCAGCCCCATGCCTCACGGACTAGCTAACTATGGCTACACCTTC
CASSPMPHGLANYGYTF
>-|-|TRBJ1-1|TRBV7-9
TGTGCCAGCCGATCCCAGGAGAACACTGAAGCTTTCTTT
CASRSQENTEAFF
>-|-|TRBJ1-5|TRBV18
TGTGCCAGCTCACCAGTACAGAGCAATCAGCCCCAGCATTTT
CASSPVQSNQPQHF
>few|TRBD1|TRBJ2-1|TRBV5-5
TGTGCCAGCAGCTTGTTGGGACAGGGCTACAATGAGCAGTTCTTC
CASSLLGQGYNEQFF
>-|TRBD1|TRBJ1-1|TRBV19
TGTGGGACAGGGGGCAACACTGAAGCTTTCTTT
CGTGGNTEAFF
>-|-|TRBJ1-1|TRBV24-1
TGTGCCACCAGGCAGCCGCCGGGTGAGGCTTTCTTT
CATRQPPGEAFF
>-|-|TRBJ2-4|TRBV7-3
TGTGCCAGCAGCCCAGGGAGTTCCCGGGGGATTCAGTACTTC
CASSPGSSRGIQYF
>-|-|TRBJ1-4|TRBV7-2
TGTGCCAGCAGCTCAATGGGACTGCCGAATGAAAAACTGTTTTTT
CASSSMGLPNEKLFF
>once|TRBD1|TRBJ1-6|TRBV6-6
TGTGCCAGCAGTCGCCAGGGGGGCAGTAATTCACCCCTCCACTTT
CASSRQGGSNSPLHF
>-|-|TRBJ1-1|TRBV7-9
TGTGCCAGCACCGTGGGGGCGAACACTGAAGCTTTCTTT
CASTVGANTEAFF
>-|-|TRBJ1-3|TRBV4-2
TGTGCCAGCAGCCAAGAGAGGTCGTTTGGAAACACCATATATTTT
CASSQERSFGNTIYF
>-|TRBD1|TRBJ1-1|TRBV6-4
TGTGCCAGCAGGGAAAGACAGGGTCGGACTGAAGCTTTCTTT
CASRERQGRTEAFF
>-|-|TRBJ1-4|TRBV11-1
TGTGCCAGCAGCATATCAGACACCATGGAACTGTTTTTT
CASSISDTMELFF
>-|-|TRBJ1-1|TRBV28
TGTGCCAGCAGTTTTCAGGCGAGTAGGACTGAAGCTTTCTTT
CASSFQASRTEAFF
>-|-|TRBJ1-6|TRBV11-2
TGTGCCAGCAGCTTAGAGAGGAGCTCCTATAATTCACCCCTCCACTTT
CASSLERSSYNSPLHF
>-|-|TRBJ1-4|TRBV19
TGTGCCAGTACCCCCTACAGGGATAAGATTGAAAAACTGTTTTTT
CASTPYRDKIEKLFF
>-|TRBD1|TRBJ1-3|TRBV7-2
TGTGCCAGCAGCCATACACAGGGGAGGAACACCATATATTTT
CASSHTQGRNTIYF
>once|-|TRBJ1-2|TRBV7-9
TGTGCCAGCACAAGAAGCGGGGCTGATGGCTACACCTTC
CASTRSGADGYTF
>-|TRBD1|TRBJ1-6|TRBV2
TGTGCCAGCAGTGAAACTACAGGGGCTAATTCACCCCTCCACTTT
CASSETTGANSPLHF
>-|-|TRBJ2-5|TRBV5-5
TGTGCCAGCAGACCCGGCCAAGAGACCCAGTACTTC
CASRPGQETQYF
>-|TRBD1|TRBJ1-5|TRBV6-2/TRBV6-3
TGTGCCAGCAGCAACAGGGGCTATAGCAATCAGCCCCAGCATTTT
CASSNRGYSNQPQHF
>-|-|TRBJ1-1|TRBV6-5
TGTGCCAGCAGTTACTCGCAACCGACACTGAACACTGAAGCTTTCTTT
CASSYSQPTLNTEAFF
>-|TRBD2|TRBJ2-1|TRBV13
TGTGCCAGCAGCTTAGTTGCGGGGGACTTCAATGAGCAGTTCTTC
CASSLVAGDFNEQFF
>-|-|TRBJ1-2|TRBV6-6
TGTGCCAGCACTTCCGGGGATGGCTACACCTTC
CASTSGDGYTF
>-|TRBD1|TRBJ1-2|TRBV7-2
TGTGCCAGCAGCCAGACAGGGGGCGCGAGGTATGGCTACACCTTC
CASSQTGGARYGYTF
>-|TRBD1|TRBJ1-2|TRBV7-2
TGTGCCAGCAGCCTAGGTACAGGGGAGAACTATGGCTACACCTTC
CASSLGTGENYGYTF
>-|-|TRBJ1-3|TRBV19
TGTGCCAGTGGAGGAGACCGTACGGGAGGAAACACCATATATTTT
CASGGDRTGGNTIYF
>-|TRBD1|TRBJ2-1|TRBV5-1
TGCGCCAGCAGCTCCACCGGGACAGGGGGCGATGAGCAGTTCTTC
CASSSTGTGGDEQFF
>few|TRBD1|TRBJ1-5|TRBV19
TGTGCCAGTAGTCCCACCGGGACAGGGGGCGGACAGCCCCAGCATTTT
CASSPTGTGGGQPQHF
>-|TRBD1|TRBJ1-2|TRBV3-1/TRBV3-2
TGTGCCAGCAGCCAAGGCCCAGGGGGCAGCTATGGCTACACCTTC
CASSQGPGGSYGYTF
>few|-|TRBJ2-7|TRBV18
TGTGCCAGCTCACCACCTGGACTCGACGCCTACGAGCAGTACTTC
CASSPPGLDAYEQYF
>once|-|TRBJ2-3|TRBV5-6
TGTGCCAGCAGCTCCTCAGGGATTTCCCCCCACCGCACAGATACGCAGTATTTT
CASSSSGISPHRTDTQYF
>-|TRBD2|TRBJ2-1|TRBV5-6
TGTGCCAGCAGAATAACTAGCGGGGGCCGCAATGAGCAGTTCTTC
CASRITSGGRNEQFF
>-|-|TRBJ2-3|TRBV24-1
TGTGCCACCAGTGATCCCAGGGTCGGCACAGATACGCAGTATTTT
CATSDPRVGTDTQYF
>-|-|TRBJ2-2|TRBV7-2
TGTGCCAGCAGCTTAAATATAATACGGGGAACGAACACCGGGGAGCTGTTTTTT
CASSLNIIRGTNTGELFF